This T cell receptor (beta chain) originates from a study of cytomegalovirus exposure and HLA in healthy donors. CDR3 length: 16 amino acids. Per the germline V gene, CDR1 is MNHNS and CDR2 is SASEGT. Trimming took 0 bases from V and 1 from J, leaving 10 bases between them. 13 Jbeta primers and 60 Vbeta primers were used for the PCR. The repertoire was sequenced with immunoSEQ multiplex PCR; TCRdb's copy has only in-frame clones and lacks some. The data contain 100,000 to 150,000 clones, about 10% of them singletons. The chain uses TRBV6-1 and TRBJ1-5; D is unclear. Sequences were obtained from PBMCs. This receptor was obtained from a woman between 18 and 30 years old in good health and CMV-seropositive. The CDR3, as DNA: TGTGCCAGCAGTGAAGCCCCAACCCGGAGCAATCAGCCCCAGCATTTT. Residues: CASSEAPTRSNQPQHF.